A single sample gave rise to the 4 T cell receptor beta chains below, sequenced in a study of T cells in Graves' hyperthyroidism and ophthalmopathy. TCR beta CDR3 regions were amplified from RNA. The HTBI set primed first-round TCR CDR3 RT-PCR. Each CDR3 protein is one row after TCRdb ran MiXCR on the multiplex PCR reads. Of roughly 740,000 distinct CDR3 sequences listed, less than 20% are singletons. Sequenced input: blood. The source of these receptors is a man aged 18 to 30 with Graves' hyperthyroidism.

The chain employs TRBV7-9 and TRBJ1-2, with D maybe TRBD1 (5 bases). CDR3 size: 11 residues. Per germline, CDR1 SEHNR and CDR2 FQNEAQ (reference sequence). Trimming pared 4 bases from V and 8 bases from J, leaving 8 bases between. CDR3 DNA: TGTGCCAGCAGCTCAGGGACCGGCTACACCTTC. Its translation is CASSSGTGYTF. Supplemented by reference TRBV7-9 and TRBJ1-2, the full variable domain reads DTGVSQNPRHKITKRGQNVTFRCDPISEHNRLYWYRQTLGQGPEFLTYFQNEAQLEKSRLLSDRFSAERPKGSFSTLEIQRTEQGDSAMYLCASSSGTGYTFGSGTRLTVV.

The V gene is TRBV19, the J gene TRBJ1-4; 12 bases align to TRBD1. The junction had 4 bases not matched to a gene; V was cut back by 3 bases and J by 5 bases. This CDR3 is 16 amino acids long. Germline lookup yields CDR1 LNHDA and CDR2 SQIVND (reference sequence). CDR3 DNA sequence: TGTGCCAGTAGTATGGGACAGGGGGCGCGAAATGAAAAACTGTTTTTT. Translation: CASSMGQGARNEKLFF.

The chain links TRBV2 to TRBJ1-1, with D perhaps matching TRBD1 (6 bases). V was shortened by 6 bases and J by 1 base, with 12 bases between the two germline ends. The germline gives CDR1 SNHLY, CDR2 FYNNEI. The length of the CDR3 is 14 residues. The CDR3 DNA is TGTGCCAGCAGCTCGGGAGGGGGGAACACTGAAGCTTTCTTT. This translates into CASSSGGGNTEAFF. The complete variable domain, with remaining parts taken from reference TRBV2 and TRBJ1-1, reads EPEVTQTPSHQVTQMGQEVILRCVPISNHLYFYWYRQILGQKVEFLVSFYNNEISEKSEIFDDQFSVERPDGSNFTLKIRSTKLEDSAMYFCASSSGGGNTEAFFGQGTRLTVV.

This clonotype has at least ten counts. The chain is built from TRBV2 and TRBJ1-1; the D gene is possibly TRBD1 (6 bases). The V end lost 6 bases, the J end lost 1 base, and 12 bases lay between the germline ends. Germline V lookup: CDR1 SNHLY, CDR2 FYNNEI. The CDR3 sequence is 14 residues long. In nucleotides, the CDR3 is TGTGCCAGCAGCTCGGAACAGGGGAACACTGAAGCTTTCTTT. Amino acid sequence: CASSSEQGNTEAFF.